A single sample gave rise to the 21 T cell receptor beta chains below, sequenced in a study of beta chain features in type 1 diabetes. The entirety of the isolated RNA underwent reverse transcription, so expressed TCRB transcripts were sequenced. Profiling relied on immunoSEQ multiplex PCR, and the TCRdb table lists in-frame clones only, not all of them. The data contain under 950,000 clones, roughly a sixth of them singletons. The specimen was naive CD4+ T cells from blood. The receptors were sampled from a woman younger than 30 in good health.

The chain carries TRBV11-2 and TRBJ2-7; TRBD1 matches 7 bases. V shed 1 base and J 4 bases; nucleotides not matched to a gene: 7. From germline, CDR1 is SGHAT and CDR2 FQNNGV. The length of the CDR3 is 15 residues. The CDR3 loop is CASSLAPWDSYEQYF. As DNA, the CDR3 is TGTGCCAGCAGCTTAGCCCCGTGGGACAGTTACGAGCAGTACTTC. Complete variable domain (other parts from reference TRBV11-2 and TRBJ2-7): EAGVAQSPRYKIIEKRQSVAFWCNPISGHATLYWYQQILGQGPKLLIQFQNNGVVDDSQLPKDRFSAERLKGVDSTLKIQPAKLEDSAVYLCASSLAPWDSYEQYFGPGTRLTVT.

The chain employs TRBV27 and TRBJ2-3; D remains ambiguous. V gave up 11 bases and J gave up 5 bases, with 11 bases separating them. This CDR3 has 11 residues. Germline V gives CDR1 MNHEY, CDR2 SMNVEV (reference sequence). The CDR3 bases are TGTGCCCCGAATTTGAGAGATACGCAGTATTTT. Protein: CAPNLRDTQYF.

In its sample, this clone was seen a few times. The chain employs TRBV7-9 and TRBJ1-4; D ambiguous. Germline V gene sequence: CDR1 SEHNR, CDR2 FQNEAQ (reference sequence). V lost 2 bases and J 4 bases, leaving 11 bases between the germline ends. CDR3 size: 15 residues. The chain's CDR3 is CASSLWNSGNEKLFF. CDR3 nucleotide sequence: TGTGCCAGCAGCTTATGGAACAGCGGTAATGAAAAACTGTTTTTT.

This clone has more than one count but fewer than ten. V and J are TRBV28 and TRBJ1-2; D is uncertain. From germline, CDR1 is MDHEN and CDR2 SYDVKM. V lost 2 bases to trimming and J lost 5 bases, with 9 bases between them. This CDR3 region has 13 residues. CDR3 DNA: TGTGCCAGCAGTTTACGCCCCGAGTATGGCTACACCTTC. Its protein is CASSLRPEYGYTF.

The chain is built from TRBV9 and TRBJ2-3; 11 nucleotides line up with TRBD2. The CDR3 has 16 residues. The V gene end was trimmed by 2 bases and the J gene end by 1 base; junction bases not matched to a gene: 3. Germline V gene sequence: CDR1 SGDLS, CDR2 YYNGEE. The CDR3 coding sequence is TGTGCCAGCAGCGTGGGACTAGCGGACCGCACAGATACGCAGTATTTT. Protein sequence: CASSVGLADRTDTQYF.

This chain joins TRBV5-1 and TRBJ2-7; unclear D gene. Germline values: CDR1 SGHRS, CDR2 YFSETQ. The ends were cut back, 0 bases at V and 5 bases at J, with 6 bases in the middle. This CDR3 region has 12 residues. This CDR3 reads CASSLGRHEQYF. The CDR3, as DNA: TGCGCCAGCAGCTTGGGTCGCCACGAGCAGTACTTC.

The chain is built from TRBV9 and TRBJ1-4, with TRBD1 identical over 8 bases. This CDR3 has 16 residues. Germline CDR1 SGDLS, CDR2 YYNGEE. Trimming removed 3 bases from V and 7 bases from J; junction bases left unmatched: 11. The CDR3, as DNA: TGTGCCAGCAGCGCGGGGAGTCCAGGGGGCCTTGAAAAACTGTTTTTT. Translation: CASSAGSPGGLEKLFF.

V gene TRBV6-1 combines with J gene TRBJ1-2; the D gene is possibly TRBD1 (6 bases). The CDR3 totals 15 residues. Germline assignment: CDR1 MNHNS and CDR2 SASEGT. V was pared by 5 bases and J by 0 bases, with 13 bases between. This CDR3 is CASSPVDRANYGYTF. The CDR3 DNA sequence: TGTGCCAGCAGTCCCGTGGACAGAGCTAACTATGGCTACACCTTC.

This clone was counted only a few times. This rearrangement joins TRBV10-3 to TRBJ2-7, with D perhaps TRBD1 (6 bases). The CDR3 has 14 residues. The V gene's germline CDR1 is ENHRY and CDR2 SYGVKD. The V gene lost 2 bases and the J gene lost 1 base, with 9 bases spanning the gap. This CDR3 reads CAISEAQGSYEQYF. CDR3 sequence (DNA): TGTGCCATCAGTGAGGCGCAGGGGTCCTACGAGCAGTACTTC.

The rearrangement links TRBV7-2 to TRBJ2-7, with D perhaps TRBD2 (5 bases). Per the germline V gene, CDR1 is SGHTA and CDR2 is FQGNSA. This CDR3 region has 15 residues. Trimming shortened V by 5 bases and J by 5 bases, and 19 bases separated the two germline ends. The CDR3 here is CASSRGRRQINEQYF. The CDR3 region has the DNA TGTGCCAGCAGCCGAGGGCGGCGGCAGATCAACGAGCAGTACTTC.

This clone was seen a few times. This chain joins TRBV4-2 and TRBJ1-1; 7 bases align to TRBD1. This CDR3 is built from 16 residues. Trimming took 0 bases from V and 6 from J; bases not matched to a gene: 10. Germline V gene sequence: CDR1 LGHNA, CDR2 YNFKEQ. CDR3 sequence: CASSQDTGAPLAEAFF. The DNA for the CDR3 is TGTGCCAGCAGCCAAGATACAGGGGCTCCCTTGGCTGAAGCTTTCTTT.

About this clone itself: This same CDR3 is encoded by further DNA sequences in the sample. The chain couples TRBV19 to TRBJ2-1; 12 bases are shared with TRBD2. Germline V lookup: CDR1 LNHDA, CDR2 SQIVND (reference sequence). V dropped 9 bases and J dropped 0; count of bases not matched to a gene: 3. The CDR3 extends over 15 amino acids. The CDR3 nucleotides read TGTGCCAGCTCGACTAGCGGGAGCTCCTACAATGAGCAGTTCTTC. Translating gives CASSTSGSSYNEQFF.

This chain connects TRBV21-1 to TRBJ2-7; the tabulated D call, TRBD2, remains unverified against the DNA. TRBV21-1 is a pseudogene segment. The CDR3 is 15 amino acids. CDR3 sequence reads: CASSERLGESYEQYF. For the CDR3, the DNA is TGTGCCAGCAGCGAAAGACTAGGGGAATCCTACGAGCAGTACTTC.

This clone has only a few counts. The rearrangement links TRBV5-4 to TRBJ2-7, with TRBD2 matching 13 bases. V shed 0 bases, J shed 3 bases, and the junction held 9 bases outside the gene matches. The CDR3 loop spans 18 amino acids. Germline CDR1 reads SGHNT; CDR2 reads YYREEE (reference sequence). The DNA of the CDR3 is TGTGCCAGCAGCTTGGGACTAGCGGGAGGAGGGGCAAACTACGAGCAGTACTTC. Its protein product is CASSLGLAGGGANYEQYF.

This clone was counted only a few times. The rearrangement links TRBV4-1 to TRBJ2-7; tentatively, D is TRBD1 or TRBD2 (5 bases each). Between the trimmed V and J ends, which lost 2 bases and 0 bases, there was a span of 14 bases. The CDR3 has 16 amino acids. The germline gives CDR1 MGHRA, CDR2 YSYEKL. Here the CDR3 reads CASSQFPSGSSYEQYF. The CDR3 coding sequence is TGCGCCAGCAGCCAATTTCCCTCAGGGAGCTCCTACGAGCAGTACTTC.

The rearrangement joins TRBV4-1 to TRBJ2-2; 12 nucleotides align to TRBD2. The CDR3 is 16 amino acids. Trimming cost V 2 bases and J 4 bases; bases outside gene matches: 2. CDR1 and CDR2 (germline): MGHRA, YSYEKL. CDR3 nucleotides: TGCGCCAGCAGCCAACTGACTAGCGGGGGCACCGGGGAGCTGTTTTTT. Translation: CASSQLTSGGTGELFF.

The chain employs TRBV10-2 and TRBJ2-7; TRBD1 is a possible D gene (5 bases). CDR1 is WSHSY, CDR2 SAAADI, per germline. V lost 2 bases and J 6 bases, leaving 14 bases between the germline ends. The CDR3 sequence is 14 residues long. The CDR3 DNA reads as TGCGCCAGCAGTGAGACGGGTTCAAGGGGCGAGCAGTACTTC. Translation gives CASSETGSRGEQYF.

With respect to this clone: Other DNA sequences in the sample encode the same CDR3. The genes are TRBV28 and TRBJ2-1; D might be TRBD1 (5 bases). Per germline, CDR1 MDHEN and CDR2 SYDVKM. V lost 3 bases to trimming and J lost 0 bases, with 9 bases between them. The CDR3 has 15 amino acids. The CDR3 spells CASSLGQSSYNEQFF. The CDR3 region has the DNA TGTGCCAGCAGTTTGGGGCAGAGCTCCTACAATGAGCAGTTCTTC.

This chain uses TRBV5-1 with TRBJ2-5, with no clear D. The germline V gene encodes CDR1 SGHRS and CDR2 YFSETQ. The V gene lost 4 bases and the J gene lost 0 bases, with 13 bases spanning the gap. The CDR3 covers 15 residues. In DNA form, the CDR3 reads TGCGCCAGCAGCGGTGGCCGGGCAGACCAAGAGACCCAGTACTTC. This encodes CASSGGRADQETQYF.

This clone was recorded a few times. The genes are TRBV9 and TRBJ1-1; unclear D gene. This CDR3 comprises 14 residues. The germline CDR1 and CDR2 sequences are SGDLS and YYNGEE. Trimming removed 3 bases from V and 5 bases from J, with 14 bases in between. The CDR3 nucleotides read TGTGCCAGCAGCGCCATAGGGTTGGTAACTGAAGCTTTCTTT. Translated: CASSAIGLVTEAFF.

For the CDR3, the DNA is TGTGCCAGCAGGCAGGGTTTAGAGCTGTTTTTT. It codes for CASRQGLELFF. This rearrangement joins TRBV6-5 to TRBJ2-2, with D possibly matching TRBD1 (5 bases). With 6 bases removed from V and 11 bases from J, the gap between germline ends came to 10 bases. Looked up from germline, CDR1 is MNHEY and CDR2 is SVGAGI. CDR3 length: 11 residues.